The 6 T cell receptor beta chains presented below share a single source sample, sequenced in a study of blood T cell repertoires in COVID-19. Clones were sequenced by immunoSEQ multiplex PCR, and TCRdb holds only the in-frame ones, with some missing. The sample has hundreds of thousands of clones; approximately 90% are singletons. Material: peripheral blood. The receptors originated from a woman between 18 and 29 years old with acute or convalescent COVID-19.

This clone was counted only a few times. This sequence joins TRBV4-1 and TRBJ2-7; D is ambiguous. CDR3 length: 13 amino acids. The germline V gene has CDR1 MGHRA and CDR2 YSYEKL. Deletions cut 3 bases from V and 1 base from J, with 7 bases between. CDR3 residues: CASSHGKSYEQYF. The CDR3 nucleotides are TGCGCCAGCAGCCATGGCAAGTCCTACGAGCAGTACTTC.

The chain recombines TRBV20-1 with TRBJ2-3, with a weak D call TRBD2 (5 bases). The CDR3 is made up of 15 amino acids. V lost 3 bases and J lost 0, with 13 bases in between. In germline, CDR1 is DFQATT, CDR2 SNEGSKA (reference sequence). CDR3 sequence reads: CSASWLAFSTDTQYF. CDR3 bases: TGCAGTGCTAGTTGGCTAGCCTTTAGCACAGATACGCAGTATTTT.

This chain links TRBV6-4 with TRBJ2-1, with D maybe TRBD1 (6 bases). Germline CDR1 MRHNA, CDR2 SNTAGT. The V end lost 0 bases, the J end lost 7 bases, and 13 bases lay between the germline ends. The CDR3 is made up of 15 amino acids. This CDR3 is CASSDSRGQGNEQFF. The CDR3 DNA reads as TGTGCCAGCAGTGACTCGAGGGGCCAGGGGAATGAGCAGTTCTTC.

The J gene is TRBJ1-1, the V gene TRBV2; perhaps TRBD1 as D (6 bases). Germline values: CDR1 SNHLY, CDR2 FYNNEI. The CDR3 runs to 17 residues. V lost 11 bases, J lost 3 bases, and 28 bases lay in between. The CDR3: CADRAGAAPLPHTEAFF. The CDR3 bases are TGTGCCGATCGAGCAGGGGCCGCCCCCTTACCTCACACTGAAGCTTTCTTT.

The gene calls are TRBV9 and TRBJ2-3; 7 bases align to TRBD2. Looked up from germline, CDR1 is SGDLS and CDR2 is YYNGEE. The CDR3 sequence is 20 residues long. The V segment lost 4 bases and the J segment 1 base; nucleotides outside the gene matches: 21. CDR3 nucleotide sequence: TGTGCCAGCAGCCTCGTCGCTGCTGGCGGGGGACGTGGGCGCACAGATACGCAGTATTTT. This gives the protein CASSLVAAGGGRGRTDTQYF.

The chain carries TRBV3-1 (or the pseudogene TRBV3-2) and TRBJ1-1; no clear D gene. V was clipped by 2 bases and J by 1 base, with 8 bases between them. CDR3 length: 14 residues. CDR1 is LGHDT and CDR2 is YNNKEL in the germline V gene (reference sequence). CDR3 protein: CASSQQAKNTEAFF. In nucleotides, the CDR3 is TGTGCCAGCAGCCAACAGGCGAAGAACACTGAAGCTTTCTTT.